One and the same sample provided the 2 T cell receptor beta chains below, sequenced in a study of T cell responses to AZD1222 COVID-19 vaccine (dated by TCRdb to about 2021). Receptor libraries were prepared by the immunoSEQ multiplex PCR assay. TCRdb re-hosts the immuneACCESS table, in-frame sequences only. Its copies lack some clones; in the studies checked, an unresolved V gene accounts for under half of them, and the cause for the rest is not known. This sample has 150,000 to 200,000 clones in its table, and about 86% of those were observed once. Approximately 10% of the sample rests with the top ten. What the time point label conveys for this sample: about 28 days (+/-7) after the second vaccine dose. Sequenced here: peripheral blood, sampled 28 days after the second AZD1222 dose. These receptors originate from an adult who received the AZD1222 COVID-19 vaccine.

The V and J genes are TRBV29-1 and TRBJ1-1; TRBD1 aligns across 8 bases. Per germline, CDR1 SQVTM and CDR2 ANQGSEA. V lost 6 bases and J lost 5; bases outside the gene matches: 11. This CDR3 is 14 amino acids long. The CDR3, as DNA: TGCAGCGTCCGGGACAGGACGGTCCGGACTGAAGCTTTCTTT. Amino acid sequence: CSVRDRTVRTEAFF.

This clone appeared a few times. The rearrangement uses TRBV5-1 and TRBJ2-2, with 9 bases identical to TRBD1. The CDR3 runs 14 residues. CDR1 and CDR2 (germline): SGHRS, YFSETQ. The ends lost 4 bases at V and 7 bases at J; junction bases unmatched: 5. CDR3 protein: CASSPGQGHGELFF. Here the CDR3 DNA reads TGCGCCAGCAGCCCCGGACAGGGGCACGGGGAGCTGTTTTTT.